The 18 T cell receptor beta chains below come from one sample, sequenced in a study of CD8 T cells in ankylosing spondylitis. TCRdb called the 5' RACE reads again in MiXCR, with one record for every CDR3 protein. This sample yields 150,000 or so distinct CDR3 sequences, of which 30% to 35% are seen a single time; 5.5% to 7.5% belongs to the top ten. The sequenced sample was synovial fluid, either unsorted or a sorted T cell fraction (not recorded which). Receptor source: a male donor with ankylosing spondylitis.

This chain connects TRBV20-1 to TRBJ1-4; 8 nucleotides agree with TRBD1. Trimming took 6 bases from V and 6 from J; bases not matched to a gene: 15. Germline assignment: CDR1 DFQATT and CDR2 SNEGSKA (reference sequence). The CDR3 has 16 amino acids. CDR3 DNA: TGCAGTGCCTCCCGGGGCAGGGGGCAAGCGGATGAAAAACTGTTTTTT. Its protein is CSASRGRGQADEKLFF.

This clonotype was detected a few times. This chain joins TRBV6-1 and TRBJ2-1, with D possibly matching TRBD1 (6 bases). Germline V gene lookup returns CDR1 MNHNS and CDR2 SASEGT. Deletions cut 6 bases from V and 0 bases from J, with 12 bases between. The CDR3 length is 15 residues. The CDR3 protein is CASRAGDSSYNEQFF. The CDR3 nucleotides are TGTGCCAGCAGGGCAGGGGATAGCTCCTACAATGAGCAGTTCTTC.

This clonotype was detected a few times. The chain employs TRBV15 and TRBJ1-2, with TRBD1 as a possible D gene (5 bases). This CDR3 has 15 residues. The germline V gene encodes CDR1 LNHNV and CDR2 YYDKDF (reference sequence). The V gene lost 2 bases and the J gene lost 8 bases, with 18 bases spanning the gap. The CDR3 sequence is CATSRRRDLAGGYTF. For the CDR3, the DNA is TGTGCCACCAGCAGACGTCGGGACCTGGCGGGGGGCTACACCTTC. The variable domain in full, completed from reference TRBV15 and TRBJ1-2, reads DAMVIQNPRYQVTQFGKPVTLSCSQTLNHNVMYWYQQKSSQAPKLLFHYYDKDFNNEADTPDNFQSRRPNTSFCFLDIRSPGLGDTAMYLCATSRRRDLAGGYTFGSGTRLTVV.

This clonotype occurred many times. The V and J genes are TRBV2 and TRBJ2-7; no clear D. The germline V and J ends were trimmed by 4 bases and 1 base, with 8 bases remaining between them. CDR1 and CDR2 from the germline V gene are SNHLY and FYNNEI. There are 13 residues in the CDR3. CDR3 loop: CASSVDFSYEQYF. The CDR3 coding sequence is TGTGCCAGCAGTGTCGATTTTTCCTACGAGCAGTACTTC.

This clonotype has just one count. V usage is TRBV18 and J usage is TRBJ2-5, with 9 bases fitting TRBD1. The CDR3 contains 14 residues. V was pared by 4 bases and J by 4 bases, with 4 bases of the junction left unmatched. Germline CDR1 reads KGHSH; CDR2 reads LQKENI. The CDR3 is CASSLTGGAETQYF. The CDR3 DNA sequence: TGTGCCAGCTCACTAACAGGGGGCGCAGAGACCCAGTACTTC.

This clonotype was counted between two and nine times. The genes are TRBV11-3 and TRBJ2-5, with 15 bases fitting TRBD2. The germline gives CDR1 SGHNT, CDR2 YENEEA. V lost 5 bases and J lost 3; bases outside the gene matches: 4. CDR3 size: 16 residues. CDR3 loop: CASSPGLAGGEETQYF. The CDR3 nucleotides read TGTGCCAGCAGCCCGGGACTAGCGGGGGGCGAAGAGACCCAGTACTTC.

The chain employs TRBV18 and TRBJ2-1; tentative D call: TRBD2 (6 bases). Trimming stripped 3 bases from V and 9 bases from J, with 18 bases between. Germline V gene data show CDR1 as KGHSH and CDR2 as LQKENI. This CDR3 spans 15 amino acids. The CDR3 region has the DNA TGTGCCAGCTCACCGGGTGGGGCTAGTAGCGGTGAGCAGTTCTTC. This encodes CASSPGGASSGEQFF.

This clonotype was counted only a few times. The rearrangement joins TRBV12-3 or TRBV12-4 to TRBJ1-3; no reliable D call. Trimming removed 1 base at V and 2 bases at J, with 6 bases between. The CDR3 sequence is 14 residues long. The CDR3 spells CASSLVGAGNTIYF. As DNA, the CDR3 is TGTGCCAGCAGTTTAGTCGGGGCTGGAAACACCATATATTTT.

The gene calls are TRBV7-9 and TRBJ2-3; no firm D call. The CDR3 totals 14 residues. CDR1 SEHNR and CDR2 FQNEAQ come from the germline V gene (reference sequence). V dropped 3 bases and J dropped 1 base, with 8 bases sitting between them. This CDR3 is CASSFSLGTDTQYF. CDR3 sequence (DNA): TGTGCCAGCAGCTTTAGCCTAGGCACAGATACGCAGTATTTT.

Only one count was recorded for this clonotype. V usage is TRBV6-1 and J usage is TRBJ2-3, with TRBD2 matching 10 bases. The germline V gene encodes CDR1 MNHNS and CDR2 SASEGT. The V and J ends lost 4 bases and 3 bases, in that order; junction bases with no gene match: 4. CDR3 length: 15 amino acids. CDR3 sequence reads: CASSGSGRWTDTQYF. CDR3 in DNA: TGTGCCAGCAGTGGTAGCGGGAGGTGGACAGATACGCAGTATTTT.

This clonotype has at least ten counts. The chain employs TRBV18 and TRBJ2-2; D is uncertain. Trimming took 3 bases from V and 3 from J, leaving 5 bases between them. Germline-derived CDR1 and CDR2 are KGHSH and LQKENI. The CDR3 spans 13 residues. CDR3 DNA sequence: TGTGCCAGCTCACCCCCCCACACCGGGGAGCTGTTTTTT. Its protein is CASSPPHTGELFF.

In DNA form, the CDR3 reads TGTGCCAGCTTTGGGCAGGCGACCTACGAGCAGTACTTC. Amino acid sequence: CASFGQATYEQYF. V gene TRBV6-1 combines with J gene TRBJ2-7; no clear D. Germline lookup yields CDR1 MNHNS and CDR2 SASEGT. CDR3 size: 13 residues. V was pared by 8 bases and J by 2 bases, with 13 bases between.

The sample holds one count of this clonotype. V and J are TRBV12-3 or TRBV12-4 and TRBJ2-1; 15 nucleotides align to TRBD2. V dropped 6 bases and J dropped 0; count of bases not matched to a gene: 9. The CDR3 has 19 amino acids. In DNA form, the CDR3 reads TGTGCCAGCAGATCAACCGGGACTAGCGGGGGGATCTCCTACAATGAGCAGTTCTTC. Its translation: CASRSTGTSGGISYNEQFF.

This chain uses TRBV9 with TRBJ1-5; D possibly corresponds to TRBD1 (6 bases). Germline lookup yields CDR1 SGDLS and CDR2 YYNGEE. The CDR3 is 21 residues long. The V end was cut by 1 base, the J end by 0 bases, with 26 bases between. CDR3 nucleotide sequence: TGTGCCAGCAGCGTAACGTCACCGGTAGGACAGATGAACTATAGCAATCAGCCCCAGCATTTT. Protein product: CASSVTSPVGQMNYSNQPQHF.

This clonotype was observed many times. CDR3 sequence (DNA): TGCAGCGTTGGGACTGACGGCAATGAGCAGTTCTTC. Translating it yields CSVGTDGNEQFF. The chain has TRBV29-1 and TRBJ2-1; a weak D match, TRBD2 (5 bases). From germline, CDR1 is SQVTM and CDR2 ANQGSEA. This CDR3 comprises 12 residues. Between the trimmed V and J ends, which lost 4 bases and 6 bases, there was a span of 10 bases.

In this sample, this clonotype turned up a few times. The chain recombines TRBV4-2 with TRBJ1-1; D unclear. The ends were cut back, 3 bases at V and 7 bases at J, with 9 bases in the middle. The CDR3 sequence is 12 residues long. The germline V gene has CDR1 LGHNA and CDR2 YNFKEQ. For the CDR3, the DNA is TGTGCCAGCAGCCAGACTTCAAATGAAGCTTTCTTT. This gives the protein CASSQTSNEAFF.

J is TRBJ2-1 and V is TRBV10-3; TRBD2 might be the D (6 bases). CDR3 size: 13 residues. CDR1 ENHRY and CDR2 SYGVKD come from the germline V gene. The V gene lost 5 bases and the J gene lost 4 bases, with 9 bases spanning the gap. For the CDR3, the DNA is TGTGCCATCAGTTTAGCGGAGTACAATGAGCAGTTCTTC. Translated, it gives CAISLAEYNEQFF.

This clonotype came up many times. V is TRBV24-1 and J is TRBJ1-5; 7 nucleotides match TRBD1. Germline lookup yields CDR1 KGHDR and CDR2 SFDVKD. This CDR3 contains 16 residues. J was trimmed by 4 bases and V by 2 bases; bases with no gene match: 7. Here the CDR3 reads CATSDWGGGANQPQHF. The CDR3 nucleotides read TGTGCCACCAGTGATTGGGGAGGGGGCGCGAATCAGCCCCAGCATTTT.